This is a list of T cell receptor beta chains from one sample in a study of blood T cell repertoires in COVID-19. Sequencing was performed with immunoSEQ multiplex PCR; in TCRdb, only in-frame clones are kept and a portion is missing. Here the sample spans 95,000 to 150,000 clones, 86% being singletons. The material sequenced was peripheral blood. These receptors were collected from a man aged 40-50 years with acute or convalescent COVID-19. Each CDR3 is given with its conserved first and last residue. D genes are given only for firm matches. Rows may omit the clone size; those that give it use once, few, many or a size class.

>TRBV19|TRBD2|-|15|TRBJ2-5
TGTGCCAGTGGGAGACTAGCGGGGGGCCAAGAGACCCAGTACTTC
CASGRLAGGQETQYF
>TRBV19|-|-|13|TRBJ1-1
TGTGCCACCGGAGGACAGATGAACACTGAAGCTTTCTTT
CATGGQMNTEAFF
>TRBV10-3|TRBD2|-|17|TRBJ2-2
TGTGCCATCAGTGACACACTAGCGGGGGCGAACACCGGGGAGCTGTTTTTT
CAISDTLAGANTGELFF
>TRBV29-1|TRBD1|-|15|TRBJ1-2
TGCAGCGCAGCCGATACAGGGGGCGGGAACTATGGCTACACCTTC
CSAADTGGGNYGYTF
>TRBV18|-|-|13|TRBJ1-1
TGTGCCAGCTCCCTGAAAGCGGGCACTGAAGCTTTCTTT
CASSLKAGTEAFF
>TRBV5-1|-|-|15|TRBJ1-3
TGCGCCAGCAGCTTGGGACAGAGCTCTGGAAACACCATATATTTT
CASSLGQSSGNTIYF
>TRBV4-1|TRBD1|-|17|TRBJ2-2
TGCGCCAGCAGCCACCCCGGGACAGACGCGAACACCGGGGAGCTGTTTTTT
CASSHPGTDANTGELFF
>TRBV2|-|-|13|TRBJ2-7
TGTGCCAGCAGTTATGGAGATCTTTACGAGCAGTACTTC
CASSYGDLYEQYF
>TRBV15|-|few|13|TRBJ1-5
TGTGCCACCAGCAGAGATGAGTTGGAGCCCCAGCATTTT
CATSRDELEPQHF
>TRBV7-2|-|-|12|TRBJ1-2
TGTGCCAGCAGCTTTACTAACTATGGCTACACCTTC
CASSFTNYGYTF
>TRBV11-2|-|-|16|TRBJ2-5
TGTGCCAGTTCAAAGGGGACATCAGCTATTAAGGAGACCCAGTACTTC
CASSKGTSAIKETQYF
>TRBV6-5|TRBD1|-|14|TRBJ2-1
TGTGCCAGCAGTTACTCGATACAGGGGGGTGAGCAGTTCTTC
CASSYSIQGGEQFF
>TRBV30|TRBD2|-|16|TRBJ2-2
TGTGCCTGGCATGCCCTAGGACTAGCGGGCACCGGGGAGCTGTTTTTT
CAWHALGLAGTGELFF
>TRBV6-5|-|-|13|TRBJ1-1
TGTGCCAGCAGCCTCGCGCGGAACACTGAAGCTTTCTTT
CASSLARNTEAFF
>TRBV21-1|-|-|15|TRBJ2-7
TGTGCCAGCAGCACTACCGGGACAGGGAACTACGAGCAGTACTTC
CASSTTGTGNYEQYF
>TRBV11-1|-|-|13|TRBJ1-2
TGTGCCAGCAGCCGAGACGGAGTCTATGGCTACACCTTC
CASSRDGVYGYTF
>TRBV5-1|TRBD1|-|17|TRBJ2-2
TGCGCCAGCAGCTCCAACGCAGGGGGATCTAACACCGGGGAGCTGTTTTTT
CASSSNAGGSNTGELFF
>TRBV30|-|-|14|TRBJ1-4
TGTGCCTCCGCCGGTCGGGCAACTAATGAAAAACTGTTTTTT
CASAGRATNEKLFF
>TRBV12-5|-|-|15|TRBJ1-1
TGTGCTAGTGGTCCATCGGACAGTACCACGGGTGAAGCTTTCTTT
CASGPSDSTTGEAFF
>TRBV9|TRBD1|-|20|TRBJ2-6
TGTGCCAGCAGCTTCCGACTCCGGGACAGGGGTGGGGCTGGGGCCAACGTCCTGACTTTC
CASSFRLRDRGGAGANVLTF
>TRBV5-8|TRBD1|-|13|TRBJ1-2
TGTGCCAGCAGGAAAACAGGGGTGGATGGCTACACCTTC
CASRKTGVDGYTF
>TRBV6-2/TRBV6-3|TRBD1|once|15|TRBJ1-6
TGTGCCAGCAGTCAGGGACAGTATCCTAATTCACCCCTCCACTTT
CASSQGQYPNSPLHF
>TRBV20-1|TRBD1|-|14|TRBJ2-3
TGCAGTGCTAGTATCCCAGGGGGAACAGATACGCAGTATTTT
CSASIPGGTDTQYF
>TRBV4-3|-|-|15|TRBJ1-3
TGCGCCAGCAGCCAAGATTCTTCGGCTGGAAACACCATATATTTT
CASSQDSSAGNTIYF
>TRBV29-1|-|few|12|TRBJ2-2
TGCAGCGCGGGGAGTAGCAACGGGGAGCTGTTTTTT
CSAGSSNGELFF
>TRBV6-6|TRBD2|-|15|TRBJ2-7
TGTGCCAGCAGTTACTCGATGACTAGCGGCTACGAGCAGTACTTC
CASSYSMTSGYEQYF
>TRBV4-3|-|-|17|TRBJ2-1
TGCGCCAGCAGCCAAGGGAGTGCCGGGGGGCCCTACAATGAGCAGTTCTTC
CASSQGSAGGPYNEQFF
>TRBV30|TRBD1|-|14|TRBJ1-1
TGTGCCTGGGTCAGGGACAGGGTTTATACTGAAGCTTTCTTT
CAWVRDRVYTEAFF
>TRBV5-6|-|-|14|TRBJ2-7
TGTGCCAGCAGCTCCTACTTGAACCAGGACGAGCAGTACTTC
CASSSYLNQDEQYF
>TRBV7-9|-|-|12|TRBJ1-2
TGTGCCAGCAGCTTCGGGAACTATGGCTACACCTTC
CASSFGNYGYTF
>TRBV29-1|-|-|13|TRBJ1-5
TGCAGCGTCAAGGGGGATAGCAATCAGCCCCAGCATTTT
CSVKGDSNQPQHF
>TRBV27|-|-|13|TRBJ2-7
TGTGCCAGCAGTTTTGGGCAGAGATACGAGCAGTACTTC
CASSFGQRYEQYF
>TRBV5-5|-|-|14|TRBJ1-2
TGTGCCAGCAGCTTGAACAGCCAAAACTATGGCTACACCTTC
CASSLNSQNYGYTF
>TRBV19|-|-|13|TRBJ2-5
TGTGCCAGTAGTATGACAGTCCAAGAGACCCAGTACTTC
CASSMTVQETQYF
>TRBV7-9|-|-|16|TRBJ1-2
TGTGCCAGCAGCCTGACCCTTACGACAGAGGACTATGGCTACACCTTC
CASSLTLTTEDYGYTF
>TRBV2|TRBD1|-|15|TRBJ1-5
TGTGCCAGCAGGAAGGGGACAGGGCGCAATCAGCCCCAGCATTTT
CASRKGTGRNQPQHF
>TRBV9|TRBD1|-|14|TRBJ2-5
TGTGCCAGCAGCACCAGCGACAGGGTGGAGACCCAGTACTTC
CASSTSDRVETQYF
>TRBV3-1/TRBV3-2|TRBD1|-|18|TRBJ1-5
TGTGCCAGCAGCCCCTCGGGACAGGGGGCTTCTAGCAATCAGCCCCAGCATTTT
CASSPSGQGASSNQPQHF
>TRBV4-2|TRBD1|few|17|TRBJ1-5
TGTGCCAGCAGCCCCCCCACCGGGACAGCGATCGATCAGCCCCAGCATTTT
CASSPPTGTAIDQPQHF
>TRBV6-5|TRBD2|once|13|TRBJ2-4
TGTGCCAGCAGAACTAGCGGAAAAAACATTCAGTACTTC
CASRTSGKNIQYF
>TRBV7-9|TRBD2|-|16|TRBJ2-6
TGTGCCAGCAGCTTAGTGGGTACTCCGGGGGGCAACGTCCTGACTTTC
CASSLVGTPGGNVLTF
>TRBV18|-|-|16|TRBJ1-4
TGTGCCAGCAATCCACAGGGTAGGTGGGATAATGAAAAACTGTTTTTT
CASNPQGRWDNEKLFF
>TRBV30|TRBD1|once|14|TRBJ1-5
TGTGCCTGGGGGACAGCTATATCAGCGGGGCCCCAGCATTTT
CAWGTAISAGPQHF
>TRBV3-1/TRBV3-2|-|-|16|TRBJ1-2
TGTGCCAGCAGCCCTATTACCCTGCGGGGGGAGAATGGCTACACCTTC
CASSPITLRGENGYTF
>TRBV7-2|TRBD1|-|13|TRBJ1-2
TGTGCCAGCAGCAGAACAGGGGGTGATGGCTACACCTTC
CASSRTGGDGYTF